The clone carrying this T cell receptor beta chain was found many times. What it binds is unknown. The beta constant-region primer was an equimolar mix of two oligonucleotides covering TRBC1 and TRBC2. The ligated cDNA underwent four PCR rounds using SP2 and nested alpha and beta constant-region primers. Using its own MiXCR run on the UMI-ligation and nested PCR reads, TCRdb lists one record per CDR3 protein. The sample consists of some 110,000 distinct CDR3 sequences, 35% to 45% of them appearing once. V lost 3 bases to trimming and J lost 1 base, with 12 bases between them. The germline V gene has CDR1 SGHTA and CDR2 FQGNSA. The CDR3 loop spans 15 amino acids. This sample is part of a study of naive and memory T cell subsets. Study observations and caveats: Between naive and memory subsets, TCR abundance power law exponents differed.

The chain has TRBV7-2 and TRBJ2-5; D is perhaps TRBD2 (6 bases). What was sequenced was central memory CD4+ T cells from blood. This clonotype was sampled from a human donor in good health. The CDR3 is CASSLGLPSQETQYF. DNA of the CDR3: TGTGCCAGCAGCTTGGGACTCCCCTCCCAAGAGACCCAGTACTTC.